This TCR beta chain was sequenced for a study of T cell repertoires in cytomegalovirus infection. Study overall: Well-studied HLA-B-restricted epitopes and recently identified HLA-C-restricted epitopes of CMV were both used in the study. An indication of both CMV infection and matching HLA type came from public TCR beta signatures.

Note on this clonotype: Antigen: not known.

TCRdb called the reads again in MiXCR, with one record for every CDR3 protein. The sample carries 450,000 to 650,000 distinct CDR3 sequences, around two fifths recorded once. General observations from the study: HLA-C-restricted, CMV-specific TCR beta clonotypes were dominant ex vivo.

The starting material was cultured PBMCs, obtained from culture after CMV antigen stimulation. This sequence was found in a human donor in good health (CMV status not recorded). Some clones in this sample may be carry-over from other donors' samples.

The DNA of the CDR3 is TGTGCCAGCAGCCCCGCCAGGTCCGAAGCTTTCTTT. Translation: CASSPARSEAFF. V usage is TRBV7-3 and J usage is TRBJ1-1; D remains ambiguous. CDR3 length: 12 amino acids. The V gene's germline CDR1 is SGHTA and CDR2 FQGTGA. V was cut by 5 bases and J by 8 bases, with 12 bases left in between.